This TCR beta chain was documented in a study of lymphopenia after photon versus proton radiotherapy. Study-wide findings and caveats: After the lymphocyte nadir, photon-treated repertoires showed oligoclonal expansion, especially of CD8+ Temra cells. Photon-treated patients lost naive T cells and TCR diversity; proton-treated stayed stable. Larger post-nadir TCR diversity loss correlated inversely with survival in deceased patients. Authors raise, but do not show, better survival with proton therapy.

Remarks on this clone: Antigen: not known.

The CDR3 runs 16 residues. Trimming removed 4 bases from V and 4 bases from J; junction bases left unmatched: 13. CDR1 and CDR2 from the germline V gene are LNHDA and SQIVND (reference sequence). TCRdb's table, derived via immunoSEQ multiplex PCR, lists solely in-frame clones and lacks some. This repertoire shows approximately 91,000 clones, more than 70% found once; its top ten account for over 1.2%. The chain is built from TRBV19 and TRBJ2-7, with 7 bases matching TRBD2. The receptor was isolated from a man between 60 and 75 years old with pancreatic cancer. Sequencing used peripheral blood, obtained from a patient treated with proton-based radiotherapy. The CDR3 DNA sequence: TGTGCCAGTAGTAACCAGCGGGATCCATACCAATACGAGCAGTACTTC. The encoded protein is CASSNQRDPYQYEQYF.